This T cell receptor (beta chain) came from a study of beta chain features in type 1 diabetes. The study reverse transcribed the entire isolated RNA, so it sequenced expressed TCRB transcripts. The method was immunoSEQ multiplex PCR; TCRdb's version includes in-frame clones alone and lacks a portion of them. The sample holds 300,000 to 450,000 clones, 10% to 15% seen once. Study-level results: Type 1 diabetes patients had moderately but significantly shorter TCRB CDR3s in all four CD4+ subsets. The study left unresolved whether HLA type influences TCRB rearrangement.

Of note for this clone: Its matching antigen is unknown.

Only one heparinised blood draw was taken per donor, and its volume averaged about 120 mL. CD4+ naive, central memory, regulatory and stem cell-like memory cells were sorted via CD45RO/CCR7/CD25/CD127/CD95/CD27. The specimen was naive CD4+ T cells from blood. The receptor was derived from a man younger than 35 in good health.

CDR3 in DNA: TGTGCCAGCAGTCTACGGGGGGGCAACACCGGGGAGCTGTTTTTT. Its translation is CASSLRGGNTGELFF. This chain uses TRBV6-5 with TRBJ2-2, with 8 bases identical to TRBD2. The CDR3 runs 15 residues. Germline trimming cut 5 bases from V and 2 bases from J; bases unmatched to any gene: 4. The germline V gene encodes CDR1 MNHEY and CDR2 SVGAGI.